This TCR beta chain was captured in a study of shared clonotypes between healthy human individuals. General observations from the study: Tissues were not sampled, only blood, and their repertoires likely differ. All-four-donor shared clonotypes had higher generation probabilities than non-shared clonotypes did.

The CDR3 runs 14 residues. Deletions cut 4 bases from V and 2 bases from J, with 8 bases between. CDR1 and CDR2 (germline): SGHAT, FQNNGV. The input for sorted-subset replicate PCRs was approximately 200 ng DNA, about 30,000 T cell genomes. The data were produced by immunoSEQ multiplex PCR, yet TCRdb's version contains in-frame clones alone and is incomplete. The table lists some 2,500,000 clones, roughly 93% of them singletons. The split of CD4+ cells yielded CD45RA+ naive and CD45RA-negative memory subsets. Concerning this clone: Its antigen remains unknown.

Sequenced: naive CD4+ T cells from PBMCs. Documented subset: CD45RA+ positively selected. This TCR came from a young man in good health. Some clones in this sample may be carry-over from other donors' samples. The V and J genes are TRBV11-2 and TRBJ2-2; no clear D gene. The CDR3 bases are TGTGCCAGCAGCTCTGGGCCCAACACCGGGGAGCTGTTTTTT. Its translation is CASSSGPNTGELFF.